Shown below are 17 T cell receptor beta chains from a single sample sequenced in a study of T cells in women clearing cervical HPV infection. Some clones are missing from TCRdb's copy, which holds only in-frame ones; the method was immunoSEQ multiplex PCR. The sample totals roughly 30,000 clones; its top ten clones hold about 4.6%. The material sequenced was blood buffy coat. The receptors were gathered from a woman aged 18 to 69 with a cervical HPV16 infection that either progressed to CIN3+ or cleared (not recorded which).

Of note for this clone: The read ends 3 residues shy of where the CDR3 ends; the end is completed using the germline J gene. The V and J genes are TRBV19 and TRBJ2-3, with 9 bases that match TRBD1. The CDR3 consists of 15 residues. Germline V CDR1 and CDR2: LNHDA, SQIVND (reference sequence). The CDR3 reads CASRRTGAGNQPQYF. Partial CDR3 DNA: TGTGCCAGCCGTCGGACAGGGGCAGGCAATCAGCCG.

A word on this clone: The read ends 3 residues early relative to the CDR3; the germline J gene fills the gap. The genes are TRBV5-1 and TRBJ2-3, with a possible D match to TRBD2 (6 bases). The CDR3 is 14 amino acids. Germline V gene data show CDR1 as SGHRS and CDR2 as YFSETQ. CDR3 amino acids: CASSPQGGQEAQYF. The sequenced CDR3 bases are TGCGCCAGCAGCCCTCAGGGAGGTCAAGAGGCG.

In the case of this clone: The read ends 3 residues before the CDR3 terminus; that terminus is restored from the germline J gene. V gene TRBV5-4 combines with J gene TRBJ2-5, with 8 bases aligning to TRBD1. V shed 5 bases, J shed 0 bases, and the junction held 6 bases outside the gene matches. The CDR3 has 15 amino acids. The V gene's germline CDR1 is SGHNT and CDR2 YYREEE (reference sequence). The part of the CDR3 DNA that was read is TGTGCCAGCAGACGGGGACAGGCGAACCAAGAGACC. Translated, it gives CASRRGQANQET. The full CDR3 sequence reads CASRRGQANQETQYF.

Concerning this clone itself: The read finishes 3 residues shy of the CDR3 end, and the germline J gene is used to complete it. This chain joins TRBV6-2 or TRBV6-3 and TRBJ1-4; no clear D. Germline CDR1 reads MNHEY; CDR2 reads SVGEGT. V was pared by 3 bases and J by 3 bases, with 11 bases between. This CDR3 is built from 15 residues. The CDR3: CASSYSEGSNEKLFF. Incomplete CDR3 DNA: TGTGCCAGCAGTTATTCGGAGGGCTCTAATGAAAAA.

To note about this clone: The read is 3 residues too short to cover the CDR3 end, so that end is filled in from the germline J gene. V usage is TRBV10-3 and J usage is TRBJ1-4; D perhaps matches TRBD1 (6 bases). V lost 11 bases and J lost 2, with 15 bases in between. The CDR3 is 14 amino acids. In germline, CDR1 is ENHRY, CDR2 SYGVKD. The sequenced part of the CDR3 DNA is TGTGCCGTTGGAGTCGGACAGACTAATGAAAAA. Its translation is CAVGVGQTNEK. The full CDR3 is CAVGVGQTNEKLFF.

About this clone itself: Read coverage stops 3 residues before the CDR3 terminus; the germline J gene supplies the remainder. V usage is TRBV10-2 and J usage is TRBJ2-7; TRBD1 matches 10 bases. The trim removed 6 bases at V and 1 base at J, leaving 6 bases unmatched. Germline CDR1 reads WSHSY; CDR2 reads SAAADI. The CDR3 runs to 15 residues. The part of the CDR3 DNA that was read is TGCGCCAGCAGCTCCGGGACAGGGGTGTCCTACGAG. Translation: CASSSGTGVSYE. The whole CDR3 protein reads CASSSGTGVSYEQYF.

For this clone: Read sequence stops 3 residues before the CDR3 end, and the germline J gene provides the missing end. J is TRBJ1-1 and V is TRBV20-1, with 7 bases that match TRBD1. The length of the CDR3 is 14 residues. Germline trimming cut 5 bases from V and 0 bases from J; bases unmatched to any gene: 6. The germline CDR1 and CDR2 sequences are DFQATT and SNEGSKA (reference sequence). Here the CDR3 reads CSASRDSLNTEAFF. CDR3 DNA, as far as it was read: TGCAGTGCTTCACGGGACAGCTTGAACACTGAA.

Concerning this clone itself: The sequence runs out 3 residues before the end of the CDR3; the remainder is reconstructed from the germline J gene. The J gene is TRBJ2-3, the V gene TRBV19; possible D gene TRBD1, 5 bases. CDR1 LNHDA and CDR2 SQIVND come from the germline V gene (reference sequence). The CDR3 spans 15 residues. The CDR3 protein is CASSASRTPNQPQYF. CDR3 bases read: TGTGCCAGTAGTGCTTCCCGGACACCAAATCAGCCG.

As to this clone: The CDR3 goes on 3 residues after the read ends, and that part is filled in from the germline J gene. The J gene is TRBJ2-3, the V gene TRBV7-3; 8 nucleotides line up with TRBD1. From germline, CDR1 is SGHTA and CDR2 FQGTGA. This CDR3 contains 20 residues. With 1 base clipped from V and 0 bases from J, the junction kept 15 bases outside the gene matches. CDR3 loop: CASSLREPGTGSTSTDTQYF. The CDR3 DNA, read in part, is TGTGCCAGCAGCTTAAGGGAGCCCGGGACAGGCTCAACTAGCACAGATACG. The full variable domain, with the rest looked up from reference TRBV7-3 and TRBJ2-3, is GAGVSQTPSNKVTEKGKYVELRCDPISGHTALYWYRQSLGQGPEFLIYFQGTGAADDSGLPNDRFFAVRPEGSVSTLKIQRTERGDSAVYLCASSLREPGTGSTSTDTQYFGPGTRLTVL.

Comments on this clone: The read terminates 3 residues ahead of where the CDR3 ends, so the germline J gene completes it. V and J are TRBV30 and TRBJ2-4; TRBD1 aligns across 7 bases. Germline V gene lookup returns CDR1 GTSNPN and CDR2 SVGIG (reference sequence). The CDR3 loop spans 16 amino acids. CDR3 DNA, as far as it was read: TGTGCCTGGATCCCTAGGGGGACAGTTCCTGTCAATGGT. It specifies CAWIPRGTVPVNG. The full CDR3 protein is CAWIPRGTVPVNGQYF.

Note on this clone: The CDR3 is cut off 3 residues early in the read; its end comes from the germline J gene. The chain links TRBV6-2 or TRBV6-3 to TRBJ2-4, with D unclear. Germline CDR1 MNHEY, CDR2 SVGEGT. The CDR3 totals 13 residues. The sequenced part of the CDR3 DNA is TGTGCCAGCAGTTACGTAGCTAACTATGGT. It codes for CASSYVANYG. The entire CDR3 sequence reads CASSYVANYGQYF.

For this clone: The read ends 3 residues before the CDR3 terminus; that terminus is restored from the germline J gene. This rearrangement joins TRBV18 to TRBJ2-1, with a tentative D call TRBD1 (6 bases). This CDR3 region has 15 residues. The germline gives CDR1 KGHSH, CDR2 LQKENI. Trimming took off 6 bases at V and 5 bases at J, with 17 bases between the two ends. The CDR3 spells CASSSRGDSNNEQFF. CDR3 bases read: TGTGCCAGCTCCAGCAGGGGTGACTCAAACAATGAG. Based on the CDR3 plus reference TRBV18 and TRBJ2-1, the full variable domain is NAGVMQNPRHLVRRRGQEARLRCSPMKGHSHVYWYRQLPEEGLKFMVYLQKENIIDESGMPKERFSAEFPKEGPSILRIQQVVRGDSAAYFCASSSRGDSNNEQFFGPGTRLTVL.

Notes on this clone: The read stops 3 residues short of the end of the CDR3; the missing end is completed from the germline J gene. The chain links TRBV5-6 to TRBJ1-1, with D uncertain. The CDR3 contains 12 residues. CDR1 SGHDT and CDR2 YYEEEE come from the germline V gene. The chain's CDR3 is CASSLGAAEAFF. The CDR3 bases that were read are TGTGCCAGCAGCTTGGGTGCGGCAGAA.

Note on this clone: The CDR3 extends 3 residues past the end of the read, so its final part is completed from the germline J gene. The chain combines TRBV19 with TRBJ2-3; 7 bases line up with TRBD1. Per the germline V gene, CDR1 is LNHDA and CDR2 is SQIVND (reference sequence). CDR3 length: 14 amino acids. The CDR3 loop is CASTAPGGQETQYF. CDR3 DNA, as far as it was read: TGTGCCAGTACTGCGCCAGGGGGACAAGAGACG.

Turning to this clone: The CDR3 end is not reached by the read, which stops 3 residues before it; the germline J gene fills it in. The V and J genes are TRBV9 and TRBJ2-1, with 8 bases identical to TRBD1. J was trimmed by 5 bases and V by 4 bases; bases with no gene match: 2. The CDR3 loop spans 13 amino acids. Germline CDR1 and CDR2: SGDLS and YYNGEE. The CDR3 loop reads CASSSDRDNEQFF. The CDR3 bases that were read are TGTGCCAGCAGCTCGGACAGGGACAATGAG.

CDR3 DNA, as far as it was read: TGTGCCAGCAGCTTGTCCCTCTTCAACACTGAA. Translating it yields CASSLSLFNTE. The entire CDR3 protein reads CASSLSLFNTEAFF. This sequence joins TRBV11-2 and TRBJ1-1, with D unresolved. Read coverage stops 3 residues before the CDR3 terminus; the germline J gene supplies the remainder. V was pared by 3 bases and J by 2 bases, with 10 bases between. The length of the CDR3 is 14 residues. CDR1 SGHAT and CDR2 FQNNGV come from the germline V gene.

Worth noting for this clone: The missing CDR3 end, 3 residues past where the read stops, is filled in from the germline J gene. The chain links TRBV20-1 to TRBJ2-3; TRBD2 matches at 7 bases. V gave up 0 bases and J gave up 4 bases; unmatched junction bases: 7. Germline CDR1 reads DFQATT; CDR2 reads SNEGSKA (reference sequence). This CDR3 contains 15 residues. Here the CDR3 reads CSARDAGAGSDTQYF. The covered CDR3 bases are TGCAGTGCTAGAGATGCGGGAGCAGGTTCAGATACG.